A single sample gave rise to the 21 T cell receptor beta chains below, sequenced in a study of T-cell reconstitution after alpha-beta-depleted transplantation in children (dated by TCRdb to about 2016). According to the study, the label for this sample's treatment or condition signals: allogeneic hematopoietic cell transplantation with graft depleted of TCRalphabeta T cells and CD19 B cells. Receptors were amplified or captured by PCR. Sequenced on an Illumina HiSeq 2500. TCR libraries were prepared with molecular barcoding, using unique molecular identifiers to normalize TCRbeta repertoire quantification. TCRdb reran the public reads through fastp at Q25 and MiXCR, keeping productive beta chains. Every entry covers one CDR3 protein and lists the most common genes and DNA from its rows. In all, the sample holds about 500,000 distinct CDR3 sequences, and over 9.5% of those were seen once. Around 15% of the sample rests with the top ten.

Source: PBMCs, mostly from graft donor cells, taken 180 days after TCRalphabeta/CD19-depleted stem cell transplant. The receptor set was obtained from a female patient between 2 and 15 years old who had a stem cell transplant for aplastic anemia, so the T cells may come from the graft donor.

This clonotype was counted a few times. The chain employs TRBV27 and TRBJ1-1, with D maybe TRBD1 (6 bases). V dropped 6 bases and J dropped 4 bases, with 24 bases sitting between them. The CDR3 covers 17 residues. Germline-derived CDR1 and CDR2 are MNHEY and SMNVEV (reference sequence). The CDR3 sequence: CASSPFHPRGTGTEAFF. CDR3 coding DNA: TGTGCCAGCAGCCCCTTCCACCCCAGGGGTACGGGCACTGAAGCTTTCTTT.

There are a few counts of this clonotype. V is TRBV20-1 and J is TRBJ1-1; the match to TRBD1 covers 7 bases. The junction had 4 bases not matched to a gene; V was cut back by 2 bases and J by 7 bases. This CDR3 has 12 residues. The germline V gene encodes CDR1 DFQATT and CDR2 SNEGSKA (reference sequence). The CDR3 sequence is CSARRQGFEAFF. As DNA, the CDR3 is TGCAGTGCTAGAAGACAGGGTTTTGAAGCTTTCTTT.

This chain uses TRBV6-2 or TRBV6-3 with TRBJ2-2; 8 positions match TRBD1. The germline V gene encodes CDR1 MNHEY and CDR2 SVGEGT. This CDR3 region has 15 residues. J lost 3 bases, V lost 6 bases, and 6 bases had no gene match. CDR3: CASSAWTGYTGELFF. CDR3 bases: TGTGCCAGCAGCGCCTGGACAGGGTACACCGGGGAGCTGTTTTTT.

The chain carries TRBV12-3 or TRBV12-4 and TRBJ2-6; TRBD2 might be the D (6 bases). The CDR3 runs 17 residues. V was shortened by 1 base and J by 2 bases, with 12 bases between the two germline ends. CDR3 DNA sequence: TGTGCCAGCAGTTTAGAGGTCCTAGCGACTGGGGCCAACGTCCTGACTTTC. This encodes CASSLEVLATGANVLTF.

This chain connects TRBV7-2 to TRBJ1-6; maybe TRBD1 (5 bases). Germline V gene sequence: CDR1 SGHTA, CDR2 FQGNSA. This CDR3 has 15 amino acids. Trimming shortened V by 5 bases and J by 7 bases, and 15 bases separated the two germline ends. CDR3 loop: CASSPRGRENSPLHF. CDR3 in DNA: TGTGCCAGCAGCCCTAGGGGCAGGGAGAATTCACCCCTCCACTTT.

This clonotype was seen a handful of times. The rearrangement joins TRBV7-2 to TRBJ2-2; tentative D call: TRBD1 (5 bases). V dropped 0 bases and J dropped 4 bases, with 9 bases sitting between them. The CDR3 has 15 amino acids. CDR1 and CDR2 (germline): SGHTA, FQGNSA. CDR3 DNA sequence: TGTGCCAGCAGCTTAGCGAAGACAGTCACCGGGGAGCTGTTTTTT. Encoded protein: CASSLAKTVTGELFF. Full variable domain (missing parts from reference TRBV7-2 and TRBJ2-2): GAGVSQSPSNKVTEKGKDVELRCDPISGHTALYWYRQSLGQGLEFLIYFQGNSAPDKSGLPSDRFSAERTGGSVSTLTIQRTQQEDSAVYLCASSLAKTVTGELFFGEGSRLTVL.

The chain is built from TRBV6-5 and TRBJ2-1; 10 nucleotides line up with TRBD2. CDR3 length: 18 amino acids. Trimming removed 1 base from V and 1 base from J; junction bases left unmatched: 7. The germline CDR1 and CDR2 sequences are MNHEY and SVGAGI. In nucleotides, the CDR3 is TGTGCCAGCAGTTACTGGCCCGGGACTAGCGAGTCCTACAATGAGCAGTTCTTC. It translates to CASSYWPGTSESYNEQFF.

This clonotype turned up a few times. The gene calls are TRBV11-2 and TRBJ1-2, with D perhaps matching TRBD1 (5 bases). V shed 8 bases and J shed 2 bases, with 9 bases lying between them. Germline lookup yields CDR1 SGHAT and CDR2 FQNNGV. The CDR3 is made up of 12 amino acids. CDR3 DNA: TGTGCCAGCGTCGGGGCGAACTATGGCTACACCTTC. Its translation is CASVGANYGYTF.

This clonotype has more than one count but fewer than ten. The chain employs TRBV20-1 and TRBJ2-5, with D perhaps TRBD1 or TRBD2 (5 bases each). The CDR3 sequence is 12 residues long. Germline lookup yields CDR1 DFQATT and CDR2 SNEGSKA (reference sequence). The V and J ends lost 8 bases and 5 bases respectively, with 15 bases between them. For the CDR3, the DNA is TGCAGTTCCCGGGACCTAATGGAGACCCAGTACTTC. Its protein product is CSSRDLMETQYF.

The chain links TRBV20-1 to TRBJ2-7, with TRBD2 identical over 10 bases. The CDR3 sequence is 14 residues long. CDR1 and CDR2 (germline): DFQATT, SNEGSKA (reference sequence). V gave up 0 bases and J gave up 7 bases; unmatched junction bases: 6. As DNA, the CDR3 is TGCAGTGCTAGAGAAGCGGGAGGGCCTCGGGAGCAGTACTTC. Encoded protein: CSAREAGGPREQYF.

CDR3 in amino acids: CASSQVRGPAGYTF. The CDR3 DNA reads TGTGCCAGCAGCCAAGTCAGGGGGCCGGCTGGCTACACCTTC. The genes are TRBV3-1 and TRBJ1-2, with TRBD1 matching 8 bases. CDR3 size: 14 residues. The J segment lost 7 bases and the V segment lost 1 base, leaving 5 bases of the junction unmatched. Germline V gene lookup returns CDR1 LGHDT and CDR2 YNNKEL (reference sequence).

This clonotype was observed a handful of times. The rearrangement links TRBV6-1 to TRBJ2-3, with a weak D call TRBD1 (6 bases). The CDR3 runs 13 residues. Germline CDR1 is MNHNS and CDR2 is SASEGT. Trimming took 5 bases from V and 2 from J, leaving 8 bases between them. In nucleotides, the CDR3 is TGTGCCAGCAGTCGGACAGTCACAGATACGCAGTATTTT. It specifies CASSRTVTDTQYF.

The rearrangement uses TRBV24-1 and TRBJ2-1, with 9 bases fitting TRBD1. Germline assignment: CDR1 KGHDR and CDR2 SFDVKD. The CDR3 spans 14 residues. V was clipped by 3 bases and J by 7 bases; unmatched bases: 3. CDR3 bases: TGTGCCACCAGTGATGCCGGGACAGGGAATGAGCAGTTCTTC. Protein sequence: CATSDAGTGNEQFF.

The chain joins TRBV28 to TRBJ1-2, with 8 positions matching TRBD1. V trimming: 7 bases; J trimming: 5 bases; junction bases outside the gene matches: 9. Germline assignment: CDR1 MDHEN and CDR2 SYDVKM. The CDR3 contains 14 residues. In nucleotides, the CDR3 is TGTGCCAGCACCAAACAGGGGGGGTGGTATGGCTACACCTTC. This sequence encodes CASTKQGGWYGYTF.

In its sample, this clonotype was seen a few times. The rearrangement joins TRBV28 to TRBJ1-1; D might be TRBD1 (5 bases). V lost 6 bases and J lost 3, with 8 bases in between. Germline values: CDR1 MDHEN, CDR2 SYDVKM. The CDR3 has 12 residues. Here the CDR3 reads CASSGGHTEAFF. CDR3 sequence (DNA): TGTGCCAGCAGCGGGGGTCACACTGAAGCTTTCTTT.

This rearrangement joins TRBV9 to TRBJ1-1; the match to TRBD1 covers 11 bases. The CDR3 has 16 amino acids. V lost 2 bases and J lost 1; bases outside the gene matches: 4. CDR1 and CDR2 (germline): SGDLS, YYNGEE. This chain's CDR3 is CASSVGTGGRNTEAFF. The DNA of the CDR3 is TGTGCCAGCAGCGTTGGGACAGGGGGAAGGAACACTGAAGCTTTCTTT.

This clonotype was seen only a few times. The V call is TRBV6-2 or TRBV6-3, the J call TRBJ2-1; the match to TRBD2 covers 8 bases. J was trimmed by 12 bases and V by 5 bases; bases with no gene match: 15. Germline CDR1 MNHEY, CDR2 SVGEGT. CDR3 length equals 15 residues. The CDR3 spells CASSGASDLAGRQFF. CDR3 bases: TGTGCCAGCAGTGGGGCATCGGATCTAGCGGGCAGGCAGTTCTTC.

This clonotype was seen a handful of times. CDR3 DNA sequence: TGCAGTGCGAAGACTAGCGGTACGAACACCGGGGAGCTGTTTTTT. It is translated as CSAKTSGTNTGELFF. This sequence joins TRBV20-1 and TRBJ2-2; 9 positions match TRBD2. Germline assignment: CDR1 DFQATT and CDR2 SNEGSKA (reference sequence). J was trimmed by 0 bases and V by 6 bases; bases with no gene match: 5. The CDR3 has 15 amino acids.

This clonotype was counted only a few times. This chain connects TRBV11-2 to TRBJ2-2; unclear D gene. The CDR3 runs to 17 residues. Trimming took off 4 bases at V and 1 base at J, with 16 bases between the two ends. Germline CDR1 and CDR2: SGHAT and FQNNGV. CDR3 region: CASSSPPQRLNTGELFF. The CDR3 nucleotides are TGTGCCAGCAGCTCCCCCCCTCAGCGACTGAACACCGGGGAGCTGTTTTTT.

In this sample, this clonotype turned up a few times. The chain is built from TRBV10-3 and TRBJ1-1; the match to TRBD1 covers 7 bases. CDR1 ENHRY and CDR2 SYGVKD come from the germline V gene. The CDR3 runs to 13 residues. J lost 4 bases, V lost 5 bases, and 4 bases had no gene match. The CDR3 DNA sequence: TGTGCCATCAGTAGGGACAGCGTCACTGAAGCTTTCTTT. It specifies CAISRDSVTEAFF.

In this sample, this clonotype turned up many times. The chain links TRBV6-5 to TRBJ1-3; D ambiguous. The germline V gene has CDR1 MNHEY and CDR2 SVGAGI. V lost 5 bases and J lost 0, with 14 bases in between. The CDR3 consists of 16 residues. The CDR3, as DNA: TGTGCCAGCAGTCCCTTTGGGAAGAGCTCTGGAAACACCATATATTTT. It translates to CASSPFGKSSGNTIYF.